The sequence of this T cell receptor beta chain was determined in a study of blood T cell repertoires in COVID-19. The germline CDR1 and CDR2 sequences are SGHDT and YYEEEE. Trimming removed 1 base at V and 4 bases at J, with 14 bases between. CDR3 size: 15 residues. Participant age was roughly 18 to 90 years, and participants resided in roughly 25 US areas. Participants had their cohort set by participant-reported clinical history. A COVID-19 case had been met by exposed participants during the 2 weeks before study entry. In the original workflow: Amplifying reference gene primers gave estimates of nucleated cell counts. The repertoire was sequenced with immunoSEQ multiplex PCR; TCRdb's copy has only in-frame clones and lacks some. The DNA was the basis for D and trimming; V, J and clone size are from that table. The repertoire holds over 200,000 clones, with 88% as singletons.

The chain is built from TRBV5-6 and TRBJ1-2; D is unclear. Sequenced: PBMCs or T cells enriched from blood (not recorded which). This receptor was taken from a woman aged 30 to 39 who had been exposed to COVID-19. CDR3 residues: CASSLSSVSIYGYTF. The CDR3 DNA sequence: TGTGCCAGCAGCTTGTCGTCAGTCTCAATCTATGGCTACACCTTC.